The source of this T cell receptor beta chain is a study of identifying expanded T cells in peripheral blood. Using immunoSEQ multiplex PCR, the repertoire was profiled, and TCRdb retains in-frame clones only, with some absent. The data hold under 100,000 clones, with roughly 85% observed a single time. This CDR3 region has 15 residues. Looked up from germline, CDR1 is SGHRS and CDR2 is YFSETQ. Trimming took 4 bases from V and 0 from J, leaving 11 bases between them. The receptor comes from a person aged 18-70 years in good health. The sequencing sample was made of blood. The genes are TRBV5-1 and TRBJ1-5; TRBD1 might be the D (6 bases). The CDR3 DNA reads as TGCGCCAGCAGCAAGGACAGCTATAGCAATCAGCCCCAGCATTTT. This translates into CASSKDSYSNQPQHF.